A single sample is the source of the 31 T cell receptor beta chains below, sequenced in a study of molecular identifiers for immune sequencing clone quantification. TCRdb itself ran the PCR reads through MiXCR, one entry per CDR3 protein. The sample includes approximately 60,000 distinct CDR3 sequences, 15% to 20% of them seen just once. Sample: naive CD8+ T cells from blood, with Jurkat cell RNA spiked in. Documented subset: FACS-sorted CD8+CD4-CCR7+CD45RA+ naive T cells. The receptors shown here come from a human donor in good health. Some libraries in this study had Jurkat cell RNA spiked in.

Ten or more counts support this clonotype. This chain joins TRBV5-4 and TRBJ2-5; D may be TRBD1 (5 bases). Trimming stripped 0 bases from V and 4 bases from J, with 10 bases between. The CDR3 covers 14 residues. Looked up from germline, CDR1 is SGHNT and CDR2 is YYREEE (reference sequence). The CDR3 is CASSLGWGGETQYF. In DNA form, the CDR3 reads TGTGCCAGCAGCTTGGGGTGGGGCGGAGAGACCCAGTACTTC.

J is TRBJ2-3 and V is TRBV6-2 or TRBV6-3, with TRBD1 matching 9 bases. V shed 0 bases, J shed 3 bases, and the junction held 10 bases outside the gene matches. Germline lookup yields CDR1 MNHEY and CDR2 SVGEGT. The length of the CDR3 is 18 residues. The CDR3 bases are TGTGCCAGCAGTTACTCCACACGGGACAGGGAAATGACAGATACGCAGTATTTT. Translated, it gives CASSYSTRDREMTDTQYF.

The chain carries TRBV5-6 and TRBJ1-1; no definite D call. The V gene lost 3 bases and the J gene lost 4 bases, with 19 bases spanning the gap. The germline CDR1 and CDR2 sequences are SGHDT and YYEEEE. The CDR3 loop spans 16 amino acids. CDR3 residues: CASSSPPHEAGTEAFF. The CDR3 DNA reads TGTGCCAGCAGCTCACCCCCGCATGAGGCGGGCACTGAAGCTTTCTTT.

This clonotype was recorded at least ten times. V usage is TRBV4-1 and J usage is TRBJ1-1; TRBD1 matches 10 bases. The CDR3 is 16 residues long. V was pared by 2 bases and J by 5 bases, with 8 bases of the junction left unmatched. From germline, CDR1 is MGHRA and CDR2 YSYEKL. The CDR3, as DNA: TGCGCCAGCAGCCAACGAGACAGGGGGCGAGGGACTGAAGCTTTCTTT. Protein sequence: CASSQRDRGRGTEAFF.

This clonotype appeared many times. This rearrangement joins TRBV6-2 or TRBV6-3 to TRBJ2-3, with TRBD2 identical over 7 bases. V dropped 5 bases and J dropped 6; count of bases not matched to a gene: 11. CDR3 length: 15 residues. Germline loops: CDR1 MNHEY, CDR2 SVGEGT. DNA of the CDR3: TGTGCCAGCAGTCTTGGGACTACCCCGGGTGATACGCAGTATTTT. The encoded protein is CASSLGTTPGDTQYF.

Many counts were recorded for this clonotype. The chain links TRBV28 to TRBJ2-5, with 9 bases lining up with TRBD2. Looked up from germline, CDR1 is MDHEN and CDR2 is SYDVKM. The CDR3 is made up of 17 amino acids. After removal of 6 bases from V and 4 bases from J, the junction contained 15 bases not matched to a gene. The CDR3 coding sequence is TGTGCCAGCAGGGTCCTTGGCGCGGGGGGGGGCCCAGAGACCCAGTACTTC. It specifies CASRVLGAGGGPETQYF.

Many counts were recorded for this clonotype. The chain couples TRBV28 to TRBJ1-1; D ambiguous. CDR1 MDHEN and CDR2 SYDVKM come from the germline V gene. The CDR3 runs to 16 residues. V gave up 3 bases and J gave up 3 bases, with 17 bases separating them. The CDR3 sequence is CASSFPHLGSDTEAFF. The CDR3 DNA is TGTGCCAGCAGTTTCCCCCACCTAGGCTCCGACACTGAAGCTTTCTTT. The full variable domain, its missing parts supplied by reference TRBV28 and TRBJ1-1, is DVKVTQSSRYLVKRTGEKVFLECVQDMDHENMFWYRQDPGLGLRLIYFSYDVKMKEKGDIPEGYSVSREKKERFSLILESASTNQTSMYLCASSFPHLGSDTEAFFGQGTRLTVV.

In its sample, this clonotype was seen many times. The gene calls are TRBV19 and TRBJ1-1, with D maybe TRBD1 (6 bases). The V and J ends lost 3 bases and 6 bases respectively, with 17 bases between them. The CDR3 is made up of 15 amino acids. Germline V gene data show CDR1 as LNHDA and CDR2 as SQIVND (reference sequence). Written as DNA, the CDR3 is TGTGCCAGTAGTATCAGTGGGGGCGCCTTCCCTGAAGCTTTCTTT. Its translation is CASSISGGAFPEAFF.

Worth noting for this clonotype: A read error may account for a junction end that differs from germline. The J gene is TRBJ2-3, the V gene TRBV2, with D possibly called TRBD1 or TRBD2 (5 bases each). CDR1 SNHLY and CDR2 FYNNEI come from the germline V gene. This CDR3 spans 20 amino acids. Written as DNA, the CDR3 is TGTGCCAGCACTTCCGGCCGGGGCCCCTCCCTTAACTCTAGCACAGGTACGCAGTATTTT. It translates to CASTSGRGPSLNSSTGTQYF.

This clonotype was counted many times. The gene calls are TRBV15 and TRBJ1-1; D remains ambiguous. Trimming cost V 2 bases and J 4 bases, with 11 bases left between them. The V gene's germline CDR1 is LNHNV and CDR2 YYDKDF (reference sequence). The CDR3 is 14 amino acids. The CDR3 here is CATSRLPGGTEAFF. The DNA for the CDR3 is TGTGCCACCAGCAGACTTCCCGGCGGCACTGAAGCTTTCTTT. Supplemented by reference TRBV15 and TRBJ1-1, the full variable domain reads DAMVIQNPRYQVTQFGKPVTLSCSQTLNHNVMYWYQQKSSQAPKLLFHYYDKDFNNEADTPDNFQSRRPNTSFCFLDIRSPGLGDTAMYLCATSRLPGGTEAFFGQGTRLTVV.

J is TRBJ2-3 and V is TRBV5-6, with D maybe TRBD2 (6 bases). V lost 0 bases to trimming and J lost 0 bases, with 8 bases between them. CDR3 length: 15 residues. Germline loops: CDR1 SGHDT, CDR2 YYEEEE. In DNA, the CDR3 is TGTGCCAGCAGCTTGGTCGGGACTAGCACAGATACGCAGTATTTT. Translated: CASSLVGTSTDTQYF.

At least ten counts were recorded for this clonotype. The chain uses TRBV4-1 and TRBJ2-1; no firm D call. The CDR3 spans 11 residues. Germline V gives CDR1 MGHRA, CDR2 YSYEKL. V was trimmed by 5 bases and J by 7 bases, leaving 6 bases between them. CDR3 bases: TGCGCCAGCAGCGATGTGAATGAGCAGTTCTTC. This encodes CASSDVNEQFF.

This rearrangement joins TRBV30 to TRBJ2-3, with D possibly being TRBD1 (6 bases). The V end was cut by 3 bases, the J end by 5 bases, with 18 bases between. Per the germline V gene, CDR1 is GTSNPN and CDR2 is SVGIG (reference sequence). This CDR3 has 15 residues. CDR3 loop: CAWRLVGAPQDTQYF. The CDR3 DNA sequence: TGTGCCTGGAGGCTGGTGGGGGCACCCCAAGATACGCAGTATTTT.

This clonotype came up many times. The chain employs TRBV29-1 and TRBJ2-1; TRBD1 matches at 9 bases. This CDR3 contains 14 residues. J lost 10 bases, V lost 6 bases, and 13 bases had no gene match. Germline loops: CDR1 SQVTM, CDR2 ANQGSEA. The CDR3 bases are TGCAGCGTGGGGGGGGACAGGGTTCCCGCCGAGCAGTTCTTC. Translating it yields CSVGGDRVPAEQFF.

This clonotype was counted at least ten times. The J gene is TRBJ2-3, the V gene TRBV27; the D is unclear. The CDR3 has 14 residues. V was cut by 4 bases and J by 5 bases, with 13 bases left in between. Germline V gives CDR1 MNHEY, CDR2 SMNVEV (reference sequence). For the CDR3, the DNA is TGTGCCAGCAGTTGGGTAGAACGGCTAGATACGCAGTATTTT. Residues: CASSWVERLDTQYF.

The sample holds many counts of this clonotype. The V gene is TRBV27, the J gene TRBJ2-7, with 8 nucleotides matching TRBD2. CDR3 size: 13 residues. Germline assignment: CDR1 MNHEY and CDR2 SMNVEV (reference sequence). J was trimmed by 3 bases and V by 5 bases; bases with no gene match: 3. The CDR3 nucleotides read TGTGCCAGCAGTACTAGCGGAAACTACGAGCAGTACTTC. This encodes CASSTSGNYEQYF.

This clonotype was observed at least ten times. V is TRBV20-1 and J is TRBJ1-5; a possible D gene is TRBD1 (5 bases). Germline CDR1 DFQATT, CDR2 SNEGSKA (reference sequence). V lost 4 bases, J lost 3 bases, and 22 bases lay in between. The CDR3 loop spans 17 amino acids. In DNA, the CDR3 is TGCAGTGCTACTTCCTCAGGGAACCCCCGGACCAATCAGCCCCAGCATTTT. This encodes CSATSSGNPRTNQPQHF.

This clonotype was counted many times. The rearrangement joins TRBV10-2 to TRBJ2-1; D unresolved. CDR1 and CDR2 (germline): WSHSY, SAAADI. This CDR3 comprises 13 residues. V was shortened by 0 bases and J by 14 bases, with 14 bases between the two germline ends. The CDR3 region is CASSESADRVEFF. CDR3 DNA: TGCGCCAGCAGTGAGTCTGCGGACCGGGTCGAGTTCTTC.

This clonotype appeared many times. The chain combines TRBV11-2 with TRBJ1-1; D is uncertain. V dropped 5 bases and J dropped 3 bases, with 13 bases sitting between them. The CDR3 runs 14 residues. The germline V gene encodes CDR1 SGHAT and CDR2 FQNNGV. The DNA of the CDR3 is TGTGCCAGCAGCCCACTTCATGGAGACACTGAAGCTTTCTTT. Protein: CASSPLHGDTEAFF.

The table lists this clonotype with many counts. This chain uses TRBV20-1 with TRBJ2-7; D not certain. Deletions cut 3 bases from V and 0 bases from J, with 9 bases between. Germline CDR1 is DFQATT and CDR2 is SNEGSKA (reference sequence). The CDR3 has 13 amino acids. The CDR3 DNA is TGCAGTGCTAGGCCCAGGAGCTCCTACGAGCAGTACTTC. Amino acids: CSARPRSSYEQYF.

This clonotype was counted ten times or more. This sequence joins TRBV9 and TRBJ2-6; D possibly matches TRBD1 or TRBD2 (5 bases each). The CDR3 length is 18 residues. The germline V and J ends were trimmed by 4 bases and 0 bases, with 17 bases remaining between them. CDR1 and CDR2 from the germline V gene are SGDLS and YYNGEE. CDR3 in amino acids: CASSLSPVGTSGANVLTF. As DNA, the CDR3 is TGTGCCAGCAGCCTTTCGCCCGTGGGGACCTCTGGGGCCAACGTCCTGACTTTC.

This clonotype was counted ten times or more. The V call is TRBV15, the J call TRBJ2-3; TRBD2 matches at 10 bases. The CDR3 is made up of 17 amino acids. The germline V gene has CDR1 LNHNV and CDR2 YYDKDF (reference sequence). V lost 2 bases and J lost 4; bases outside the gene matches: 9. The CDR3 nucleotides are TGTGCCACCAGCAGAAAACCTAGCGGGAGTTTATCAGATACGCAGTATTTT. Translating gives CATSRKPSGSLSDTQYF.

This clonotype was detected ten times or more. The V and J genes are TRBV24-1 and TRBJ2-3; D possibly corresponds to TRBD1 (5 bases). CDR1 KGHDR and CDR2 SFDVKD come from the germline V gene. The CDR3 runs to 14 residues. Trimming left V 4 bases short and J 4 bases short, with 11 bases between. The DNA for the CDR3 is TGTGCCACCAGTGAAGGGGCCGGAGCAGATACGCAGTATTTT. Translated: CATSEGAGADTQYF.

This clonotype has more than one count but fewer than ten. The chain couples TRBV11-2 to TRBJ2-1; 11 bases align to TRBD1. V was pared by 5 bases and J by 4 bases, with 7 bases of the junction left unmatched. The CDR3 covers 16 residues. Per germline, CDR1 SGHAT and CDR2 FQNNGV. DNA of the CDR3: TGTGCCAGCAGCCCCCCCGGGACAGGGGGGTACAATGAGCAGTTCTTC. This codes for CASSPPGTGGYNEQFF.

This clonotype has a handful of counts. The V gene is TRBV6-5, the J gene TRBJ2-1; D is perhaps TRBD2 (5 bases). Per the germline V gene, CDR1 is MNHEY and CDR2 is SVGAGI. V was pared by 1 base and J by 2 bases, with 12 bases between. The CDR3 is 16 residues long. The DNA of the CDR3 is TGTGCCAGCAGTTACTATGTAGTCGGGACCTACAATGAGCAGTTCTTC. Its translation is CASSYYVVGTYNEQFF.

This rearrangement joins TRBV3-1 to TRBJ2-1, with 8 bases fitting TRBD2. There are 17 residues in the CDR3. V shed 0 bases, J shed 4 bases, and the junction held 8 bases outside the gene matches. Germline V lookup: CDR1 LGHDT, CDR2 YNNKEL (reference sequence). The CDR3 sequence: CASSQDFSAGVYNEQFF. CDR3 nucleotide sequence: TGTGCCAGCAGCCAAGATTTTTCAGCGGGAGTGTACAATGAGCAGTTCTTC.

At least ten counts were recorded for this clonotype. V usage is TRBV6-2 or TRBV6-3 and J usage is TRBJ2-7, with D maybe TRBD2 (6 bases). The germline V gene has CDR1 MNHEY and CDR2 SVGEGT. The length of the CDR3 is 14 residues. Trimming pared 3 bases from V and 4 bases from J, leaving 13 bases between. The CDR3 spells CASSYAGFSYEQYF. The DNA of the CDR3 is TGTGCCAGCAGTTATGCGGGATTTTCATACGAGCAGTACTTC.

The sample holds a few counts of this clonotype. The chain couples TRBV27 to TRBJ2-1; 8 bases fit TRBD2. V shed 0 bases, J shed 6 bases, and the junction held 10 bases outside the gene matches. CDR1 and CDR2 (germline): MNHEY, SMNVEV (reference sequence). The CDR3 runs 17 residues. The CDR3 region is CASSLSLYREGGNEQFF. The CDR3 DNA is TGTGCCAGCAGTTTATCTCTCTACCGGGAGGGGGGCAATGAGCAGTTCTTC.

This clonotype has a count of ten or more. V usage is TRBV10-3 and J usage is TRBJ2-1, with unresolved D. The CDR3 is 15 amino acids. V shed 4 bases and J shed 7 bases, with 17 bases lying between them. CDR1 and CDR2 from the germline V gene are ENHRY and SYGVKD. Here the CDR3 DNA reads TGTGCCATCAGTGTGTCAGGACCAGTACGGAATGAGCAGTTCTTC. As protein: CAISVSGPVRNEQFF.

Ten or more counts support this clonotype. V gene TRBV25-1 combines with J gene TRBJ2-7; D call uncertain. CDR1 and CDR2 (germline): MGHDK, SYGVNS. The CDR3 runs 11 residues. Trimming took off 8 bases at V and 7 bases at J, with 12 bases between the two ends. The CDR3 region is CASGRLNEQYF. The CDR3 DNA reads TGTGCCAGCGGCCGGCTAAATGAGCAGTACTTC.

The V and J genes are TRBV5-6 and TRBJ2-3; D is unclear. Between the trimmed V and J ends, which lost 2 bases and 0 bases, there was a span of 13 bases. Germline CDR1 reads SGHDT; CDR2 reads YYEEEE. The CDR3 runs to 16 residues. The CDR3 nucleotides read TGTGCCAGCAGCTTTTTTCGTCTTACTAGCACAGATACGCAGTATTTT. This gives the protein CASSFFRLTSTDTQYF.